This T cell receptor beta chain originates from a study of CD8+CD57+ T cells in acquired aplastic anemia. Study-level information: The DNA of sorted CD4+ and CD8+ cells averaged 3.2 ug.

The V gene's germline CDR1 is MNHNS and CDR2 SASEGT. Unmatched junction bases numbered 9, after V lost 5 bases and J lost 6 bases. CDR3 length: 14 residues. General observations from the study: Overlapping CD8+ CDR3 repertoires of patients and controls contained approximately 28 shared sequences. CD8+ Simpson's diversity in patients was not significantly different from that in controls.

In regard to this clonotype: Its antigen is unknown.

TCR beta VDJ and CDR3 profiling used genomic DNA as template. TCRdb called the reads again in MiXCR, with one record for every CDR3 protein. The repertoire consists of a few hundred thousand distinct CDR3 sequences, with 55% to 65% occurring once and the leading ten covering roughly 8%. The clonotype was recovered from a human donor with severe aplastic anemia or a healthy control (not recorded which). The V call is TRBV6-1, the J call TRBJ2-7; 8 bases fit TRBD1. Sequencing used sorted CD4+, CD8+, or CD8+CD57+ T cells (not recorded which) from PBMCs. The CDR3 region is CASSYSGTGVEQYF. DNA of the CDR3: TGTGCCAGCAGTTACTCGGGGACAGGTGTCGAGCAGTACTTC.